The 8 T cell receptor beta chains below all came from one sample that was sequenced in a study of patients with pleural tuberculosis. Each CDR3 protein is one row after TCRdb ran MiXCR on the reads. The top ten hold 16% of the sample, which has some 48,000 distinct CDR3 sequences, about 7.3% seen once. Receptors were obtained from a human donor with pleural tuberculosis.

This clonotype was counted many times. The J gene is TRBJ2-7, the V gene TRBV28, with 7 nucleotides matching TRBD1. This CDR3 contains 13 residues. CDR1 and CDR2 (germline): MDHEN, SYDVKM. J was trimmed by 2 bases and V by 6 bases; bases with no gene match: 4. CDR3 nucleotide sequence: TGTGCCAGCAGCGGGACAGCCACCTACGAGCAGTACTTC. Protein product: CASSGTATYEQYF.

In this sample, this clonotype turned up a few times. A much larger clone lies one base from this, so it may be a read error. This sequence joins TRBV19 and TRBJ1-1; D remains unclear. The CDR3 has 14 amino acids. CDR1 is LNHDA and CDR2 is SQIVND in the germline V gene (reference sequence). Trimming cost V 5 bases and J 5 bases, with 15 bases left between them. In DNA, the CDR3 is TGTGCCAGTAGTTTCCCAATACAGAGAACTGAAGCTTTCTTT. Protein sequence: CASSFPIQRTEAFF.

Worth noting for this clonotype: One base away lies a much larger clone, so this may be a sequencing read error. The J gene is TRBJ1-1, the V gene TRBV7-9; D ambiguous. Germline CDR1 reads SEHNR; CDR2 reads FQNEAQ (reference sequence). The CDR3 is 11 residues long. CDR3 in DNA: TGTGCCAGCAGCTTAAGGGAAAAAGCTTCCTTT. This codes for CASSLREKASF. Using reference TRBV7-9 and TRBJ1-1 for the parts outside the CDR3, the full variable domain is DTGVSQNPRHKITKRGQNVTFRCDPISEHNRLYWYRQTLGQGPEFLTYFQNEAQLEKSRLLSDRFSAERPKGSFSTLEIQRTEQGDSAMYLCASSLREKASFGQGTRLTVV.

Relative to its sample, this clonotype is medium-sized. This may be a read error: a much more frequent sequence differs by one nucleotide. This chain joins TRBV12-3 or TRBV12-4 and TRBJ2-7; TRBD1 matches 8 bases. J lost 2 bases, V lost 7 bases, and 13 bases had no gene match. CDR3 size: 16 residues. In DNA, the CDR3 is TGTGCCAGCACCACTGCCCGGACAGGGCATACCTACGAGCAGTACTTC. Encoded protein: CASTTARTGHTYEQYF.

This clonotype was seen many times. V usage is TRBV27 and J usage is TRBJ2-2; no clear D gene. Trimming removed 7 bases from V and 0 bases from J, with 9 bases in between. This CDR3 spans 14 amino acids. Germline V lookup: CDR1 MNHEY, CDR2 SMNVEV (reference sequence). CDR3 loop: CASMTTANTGELFF. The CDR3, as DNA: TGTGCCAGCATGACGACTGCGAACACCGGGGAGCTGTTTTTT.

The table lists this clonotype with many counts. CDR3 amino acids: CASRKTGSERGNEQFF. Written as DNA, the CDR3 is TGTGCCAGCAGGAAGACAGGGAGTGAGCGCGGCAATGAGCAGTTCTTC. The chain links TRBV12-3 or TRBV12-4 to TRBJ2-1, with 7 bases that match TRBD1. CDR3 length equals 16 residues. J gave up 6 bases and V 6 bases, and 14 bases lay outside the gene matches.

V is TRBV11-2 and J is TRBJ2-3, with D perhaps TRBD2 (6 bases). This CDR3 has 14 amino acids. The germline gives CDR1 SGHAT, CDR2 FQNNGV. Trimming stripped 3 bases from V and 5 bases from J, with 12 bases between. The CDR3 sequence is CASSFLERVDTQYF. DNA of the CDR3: TGTGCCAGCAGCTTCCTAGAGCGGGTAGATACGCAGTATTTT.

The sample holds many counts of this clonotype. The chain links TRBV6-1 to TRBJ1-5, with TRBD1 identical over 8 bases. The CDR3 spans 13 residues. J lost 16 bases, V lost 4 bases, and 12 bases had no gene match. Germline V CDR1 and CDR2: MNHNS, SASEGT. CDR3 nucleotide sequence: TGTGCCAGCAGTGGGCCAGACAGGGGTACTTTTCATTTT. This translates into CASSGPDRGTFHF.